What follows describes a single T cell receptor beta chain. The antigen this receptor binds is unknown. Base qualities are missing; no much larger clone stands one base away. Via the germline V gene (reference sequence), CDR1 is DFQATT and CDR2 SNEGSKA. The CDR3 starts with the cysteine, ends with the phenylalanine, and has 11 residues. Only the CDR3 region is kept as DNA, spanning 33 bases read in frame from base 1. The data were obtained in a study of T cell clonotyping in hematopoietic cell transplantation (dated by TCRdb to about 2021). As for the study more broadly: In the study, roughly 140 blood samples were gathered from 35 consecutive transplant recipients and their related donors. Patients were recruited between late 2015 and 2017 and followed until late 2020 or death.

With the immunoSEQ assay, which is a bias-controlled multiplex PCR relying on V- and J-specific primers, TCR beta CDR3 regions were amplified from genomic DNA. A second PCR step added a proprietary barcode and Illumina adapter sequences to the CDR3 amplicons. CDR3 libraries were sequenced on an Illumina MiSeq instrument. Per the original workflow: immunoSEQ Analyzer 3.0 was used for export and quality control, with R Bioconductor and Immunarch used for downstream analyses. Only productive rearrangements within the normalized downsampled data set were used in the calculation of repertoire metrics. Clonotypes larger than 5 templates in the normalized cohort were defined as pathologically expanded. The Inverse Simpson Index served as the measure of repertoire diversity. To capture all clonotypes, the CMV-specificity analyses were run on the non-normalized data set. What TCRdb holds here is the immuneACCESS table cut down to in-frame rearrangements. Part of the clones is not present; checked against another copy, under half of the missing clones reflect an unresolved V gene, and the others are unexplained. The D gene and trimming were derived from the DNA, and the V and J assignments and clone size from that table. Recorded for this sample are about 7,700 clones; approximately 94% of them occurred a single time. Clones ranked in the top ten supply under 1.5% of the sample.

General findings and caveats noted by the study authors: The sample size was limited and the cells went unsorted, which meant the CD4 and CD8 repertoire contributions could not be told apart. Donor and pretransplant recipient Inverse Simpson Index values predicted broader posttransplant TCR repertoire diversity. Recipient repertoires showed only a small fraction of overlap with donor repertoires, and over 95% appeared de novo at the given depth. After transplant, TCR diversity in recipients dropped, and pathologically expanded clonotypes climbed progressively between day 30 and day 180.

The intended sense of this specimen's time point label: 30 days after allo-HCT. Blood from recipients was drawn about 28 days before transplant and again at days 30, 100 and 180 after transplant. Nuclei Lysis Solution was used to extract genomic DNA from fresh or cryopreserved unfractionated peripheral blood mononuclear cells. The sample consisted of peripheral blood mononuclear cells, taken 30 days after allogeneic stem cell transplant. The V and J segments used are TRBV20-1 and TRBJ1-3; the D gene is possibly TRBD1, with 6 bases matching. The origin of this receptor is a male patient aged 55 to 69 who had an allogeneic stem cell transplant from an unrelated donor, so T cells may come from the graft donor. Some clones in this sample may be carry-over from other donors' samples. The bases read TGCAGCGGGATAAGGGGGAACACCATATATTTT. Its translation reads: CSGIRGNTIYF.